Below, 15 T cell receptor beta chains from the same sample are listed, as sequenced in a study of control samples from healthy donors and cancer patients. Libraries were prepared by immunoSEQ multiplex PCR; TCRdb keeps only in-frame clonotypes and omits some of them. The repertoire holds over 150,000 clones, with 90% to 95% as singletons. Sequenced: blood. The origin of the receptors is a man aged 35-49 years in good health.

J is TRBJ2-7 and V is TRBV7-9; TRBD1 matches at 11 bases. J lost 1 base, V lost 5 bases, and 10 bases had no gene match. The CDR3 has 17 amino acids. Germline V lookup: CDR1 SEHNR, CDR2 FQNEAQ (reference sequence). The chain's CDR3 is CASSAGTGGQGSYEQYF. CDR3 bases: TGTGCCAGCAGCGCCGGGACAGGGGGGCAGGGGTCCTACGAGCAGTACTTC. Complete variable domain (other parts from reference TRBV7-9 and TRBJ2-7): DTGVSQNPRHKITKRGQNVTFRCDPISEHNRLYWYRQTLGQGPEFLTYFQNEAQLEKSRLLSDRFSAERPKGSFSTLEIQRTEQGDSAMYLCASSAGTGGQGSYEQYFGPGTRLTVT.

The chain carries TRBV30 and TRBJ1-6; no reliable D call. Trimming removed 1 base at V and 9 bases at J, with 22 bases between. There are 17 residues in the CDR3. The germline V gene encodes CDR1 GTSNPN and CDR2 SVGIG (reference sequence). The CDR3: CAWSAPLDPGSGSPLHF. DNA of the CDR3: TGTGCCTGGAGTGCTCCCCTCGACCCCGGGAGCGGTTCACCCCTCCACTTT.

The CDR3 DNA sequence: TGTGCCAGCAGCTCCAGGGGGGGAACCGGGGAGCTGTTTTTT. The encoded protein is CASSSRGGTGELFF. J is TRBJ2-2 and V is TRBV7-8; possibly TRBD1 or TRBD2 for D (7 bases each). Germline V gene lookup returns CDR1 SGHVS and CDR2 FQNEAQ. The CDR3 runs to 14 residues. The V end lost 4 bases, the J end lost 5 bases, and 11 bases lay between the germline ends.

The chain couples TRBV6-6 to TRBJ1-2; the match to TRBD1 covers 7 bases. The CDR3 is made up of 15 amino acids. Trimming at V came to 5 bases and at J to 2 bases, leaving 8 bases not matched to a gene. The germline CDR1 and CDR2 sequences are MNHNY and SVGAGI (reference sequence). The CDR3 region is CASSDAIQGNYGYTF. The CDR3 coding sequence is TGTGCCAGCAGTGACGCCATACAGGGGAACTATGGCTACACCTTC.

The chain employs TRBV19 and TRBJ1-5, with D tentatively TRBD1 (6 bases). Trimming removed 9 bases at V and 0 bases at J, with 15 bases between. From germline, CDR1 is LNHDA and CDR2 SQIVND (reference sequence). The length of the CDR3 is 15 residues. In DNA form, the CDR3 reads TGTGCCAGCAAGGGGGGGGCCTATAGCAATCAGCCCCAGCATTTT. Translation: CASKGGAYSNQPQHF. Supplemented by reference TRBV19 and TRBJ1-5, the full variable domain reads DGGITQSPKYLFRKEGQNVTLSCEQNLNHDAMYWYRQDPGQGLRLIYYSQIVNDFQKGDIAEGYSVSREKKESFPLTVTSAQKNPTAFYLCASKGGAYSNQPQHFGDGTRLSIL.

The rearrangement joins TRBV12-5 to TRBJ2-7; D possibly corresponds to TRBD2 (6 bases). The length of the CDR3 is 14 residues. From germline, CDR1 is LGHNT and CDR2 FRNRAP. Trimming removed 6 bases from V and 3 bases from J, with 15 bases in between. CDR3 nucleotides: TGTGCTAGTGGAAAAATACCCGGGGGCTACGAGCAGTACTTC. Amino acid sequence: CASGKIPGGYEQYF.

The V gene is TRBV4-3, the J gene TRBJ1-6; possible D gene TRBD1, 5 bases. The CDR3 covers 16 residues. Germline V CDR1 and CDR2: LGHNA, YSLEER. Trimming pared 0 bases from V and 7 bases from J, leaving 13 bases between. CDR3 in DNA: TGCGCCAGCAGCCAAGATCGGGACCGGGCGAATTCACCCCTCCACTTT. Translation: CASSQDRDRANSPLHF.

The V call is TRBV7-2, the J call TRBJ1-1; the D is unclear. This CDR3 has 13 amino acids. The germline CDR1 and CDR2 sequences are SGHTA and FQGNSA. Trimming cost V 5 bases and J 5 bases, with 12 bases left between them. The CDR3 bases are TGTGCCAGCAGCATAAGGACTCTTACTGAAGCTTTCTTT. Amino acid sequence: CASSIRTLTEAFF.

This chain uses TRBV5-6 with TRBJ1-1, with D tentatively TRBD1 (5 bases). The germline CDR1 and CDR2 sequences are SGHDT and YYEEEE. This CDR3 spans 15 amino acids. V was shortened by 4 bases and J by 2 bases, with 15 bases between the two germline ends. The CDR3 nucleotides read TGTGCCAGCAGCGCTGTGGGGGGTCTCAACACTGAAGCTTTCTTT. Residues: CASSAVGGLNTEAFF. Full variable domain (rest looked up from reference TRBV5-6 and TRBJ1-1): DAGVTQSPTHLIKTRGQQVTLRCSPKSGHDTVSWYQQALGQGPQFIFQYYEEEERQRGNFPDRFSGHQFPNYSSELNVNALLLGDSALYLCASSAVGGLNTEAFFGQGTRLTVV.

This sequence joins TRBV9 and TRBJ2-7, with a possible D match to TRBD2 (5 bases). Between the trimmed V and J ends, which lost 0 bases and 7 bases, there was a span of 14 bases. CDR1 SGDLS and CDR2 YYNGEE come from the germline V gene. The CDR3 is 14 residues long. The CDR3 loop reads CASSVAPRAGEQYF. CDR3 nucleotide sequence: TGTGCCAGCAGCGTAGCTCCGCGGGCTGGGGAGCAGTACTTC.

The chain has TRBV7-9 and TRBJ1-1; weak D call: TRBD1 (5 bases). The V gene's germline CDR1 is SEHNR and CDR2 FQNEAQ (reference sequence). CDR3 length equals 13 residues. V lost 5 bases to trimming and J lost 4 bases, with 11 bases between them. CDR3 coding DNA: TGTGCCAGCAGCAGCCGGGGCTCCACTGAAGCTTTCTTT. Protein: CASSSRGSTEAFF.

V is TRBV5-1 and J is TRBJ1-1; no definite D call. V was trimmed by 3 bases and J by 0 bases, leaving 6 bases between them. The CDR3 runs to 13 residues. Germline lookup yields CDR1 SGHRS and CDR2 YFSETQ. This CDR3 is CASSSYLNTEAFF. The CDR3 nucleotides read TGCGCCAGCAGCTCCTATTTGAACACTGAAGCTTTCTTT.

With respect to this clone: The sample contains more than one DNA sequence encoding this CDR3. The chain has TRBV12-3 or TRBV12-4 and TRBJ1-5; D is unresolved. V was clipped by 4 bases and J by 7 bases, with 8 bases between them. CDR3 size: 12 residues. Here the CDR3 reads CASSSPGQPQHF. The CDR3 DNA follows: TGTGCCAGCAGTTCCCCAGGACAGCCCCAGCATTTT.

Comment on this clone: The same CDR3 arises from other DNA sequences in this sample as well. The genes are TRBV24-1 and TRBJ1-2, with 8 bases lining up with TRBD1. The junction had 5 bases not matched to a gene; V was cut back by 5 bases and J by 4 bases. From germline, CDR1 is KGHDR and CDR2 SFDVKD. The CDR3 extends over 14 amino acids. The CDR3 protein is CATSARQGSYGYTF. The DNA of the CDR3 is TGTGCCACCAGTGCCCGACAGGGGAGCTATGGCTACACCTTC.

This rearrangement joins TRBV6-5 to TRBJ1-2, with unresolved D. Trimming removed 0 bases from V and 1 base from J, with 12 bases in between. The CDR3 has 16 residues. Germline V gene sequence: CDR1 MNHEY, CDR2 SVGAGI. Written as DNA, the CDR3 is TGTGCCAGCAGTTACTCGGAGGCAGGAGATAACTATGGCTACACCTTC. Encoded protein: CASSYSEAGDNYGYTF.